A selection of T cell receptor beta chains follows, all from one sample in a study of blood T cell repertoires in COVID-19. Produced via immunoSEQ multiplex PCR; TCRdb's table is partial and in-frame only. This sample has around 620,000 clones, with around 89% found just once. Sequencing was carried out using peripheral blood. The receptor source for this set is a woman between 18 and 30 years old with acute or convalescent COVID-19. Each CDR3 is given with its conserved first and last residue. A D gene is named only where the DNA matches it firmly. Clone size, where shown, is once, few, many, or a class for clones that have expanded.

CDR3: CASIPGTANTEAFF
DNA: TGCGCCAGCATTCCCGGGACAGCGAACACTGAAGCTTTCTTT
J: TRBJ1-1
size: .
V: TRBV5-1
D: TRBD1

CDR3: CASSPRILAGASYEQYF
DNA: TGCGCCAGCAGCCCACGGATACTAGCGGGGGCCTCCTACGAGCAGTACTTC
J: TRBJ2-7
size: .
V: TRBV5-1
D: TRBD2

CDR3: CAWSVTGGSGNTIYF
DNA: TGTGCCTGGAGTGTTACGGGGGGGTCTGGAAACACCATATATTTT
J: TRBJ1-3
size: once
V: TRBV30
D: .

CDR3: CASSTRVGSYNEQFF
DNA: TGTGCCAGCAGCACCCGGGTCGGCTCCTACAATGAGCAGTTCTTC
J: TRBJ2-1
size: .
V: TRBV7-6
D: .

CDR3: CASSVGLLTGEKNEAFF
DNA: TGTGCCAGCAGCGTAGGGCTTTTGACAGGGGAAAAGAATGAAGCTTTCTTT
J: TRBJ1-1
size: .
V: TRBV9
D: TRBD1

CDR3: CASSLGFRTGDTSEAFF
DNA: TGCGCCAGCAGCCTGGGGTTCCGGACAGGGGACACGTCGGAAGCTTTCTTT
J: TRBJ1-1
size: .
V: TRBV5-1
D: TRBD1

CDR3: CASSQEGTEFYGYTF
DNA: TGCGCCAGCAGCCAAGAGGGTACAGAGTTCTATGGCTACACCTTC
J: TRBJ1-2
size: .
V: TRBV4-1
D: .

CDR3: CASSLASVNTEAFF
DNA: TGTGCCAGCAGCTTAGCTTCCGTAAACACTGAAGCTTTCTTT
J: TRBJ1-1
size: .
V: TRBV7-9
D: .

CDR3: CASSLGAGMGGYTF
DNA: TGCGCCAGCAGCTTGGGGGCAGGGATGGGTGGCTACACCTTC
J: TRBJ1-2
size: .
V: TRBV5-1
D: .

CDR3: CAISVPGTSGASGELFF
DNA: TGTGCCATCAGTGTGCCCGGGACTAGCGGGGCTAGCGGGGAGCTGTTTTTT
J: TRBJ2-2
size: .
V: TRBV10-3
D: TRBD2

CDR3: CASSPIELEGGEQFF
DNA: TGCGCCAGCAGCCCCATTGAGTTAGAGGGAGGGGAGCAGTTCTTC
J: TRBJ2-1
size: .
V: TRBV5-1
D: TRBD2

CDR3: CATSSGTGPGGNQPQHF
DNA: TGTGCCACCAGCTCCGGGACAGGGCCTGGGGGCAATCAGCCCCAGCATTTT
J: TRBJ1-5
size: .
V: TRBV15
D: TRBD1

CDR3: CASSYTGGSGNTIYF
DNA: TGTGCCAGCAGTTATACAGGGGGCAGTGGAAACACCATATATTTT
J: TRBJ1-3
size: .
V: TRBV5-6
D: TRBD1

CDR3: CASSQGAGMGTEAFF
DNA: TGCGCCAGCAGCCAAGGGGCAGGCATGGGCACTGAAGCTTTCTTT
J: TRBJ1-1
size: .
V: TRBV4-3
D: .

CDR3: CASSGGQVETQYF
DNA: TGTGCCAGCAGCGGGGGACAGGTGGAGACCCAGTACTTC
J: TRBJ2-5
size: .
V: TRBV11-2
D: TRBD1

CDR3: CASSSRTGGETQYF
DNA: TGCGCCAGCAGCTCCAGGACAGGCGGTGAGACCCAGTACTTC
J: TRBJ2-5
size: once
V: TRBV5-1
D: TRBD1

CDR3: CASSQDDGQDSNQPQHF
DNA: TGCGCCAGCAGCCAAGATGATGGGCAGGATAGCAATCAGCCCCAGCATTTT
J: TRBJ1-5
size: .
V: TRBV4-1
D: .

CDR3: CSVEEYYEQFF
DNA: TGCAGCGTTGAAGAATACTATGAGCAGTTCTTC
J: TRBJ2-1
size: .
V: TRBV29-1
D: .

CDR3: CASRYGQGGYTF
DNA: TGTGCCAGCAGGTACGGTCAGGGTGGCTACACCTTC
J: TRBJ1-2
size: .
V: TRBV3-1/TRBV3-2
D: .

CDR3: CASSLEALSYNEQFF
DNA: TGCGCCAGCAGCTTGGAAGCCCTGTCCTACAATGAGCAGTTCTTC
J: TRBJ2-1
size: .
V: TRBV5-1
D: .

CDR3: CASSWTPGATEAFF
DNA: TGTGCCAGCAGTTGGACCCCGGGAGCCACTGAAGCTTTCTTT
J: TRBJ1-1
size: .
V: TRBV6-5
D: .

CDR3: CASSQASSTGELFF
DNA: TGCGCCAGCAGCCAAGCTTCTAGTACCGGGGAGCTGTTTTTT
J: TRBJ2-2
size: .
V: TRBV4-3
D: .

CDR3: CASSYGQGKSSPLHF
DNA: TGTGCCAGCAGTTACGGACAGGGGAAAAGTTCACCCCTCCACTTT
J: TRBJ1-6
size: .
V: TRBV6-5
D: TRBD1

CDR3: CASSADSSSYEQYF
DNA: TGTGCCAGCAGCGCGGACAGCTCCTCCTACGAGCAGTACTTC
J: TRBJ2-7
size: .
V: TRBV9
D: .

CDR3: CATRGWQARKGGYEQYF
DNA: TGTGCCACCAGAGGGTGGCAGGCCAGGAAGGGGGGGTACGAGCAGTACTTC
J: TRBJ2-7
size: .
V: TRBV15
D: .

CDR3: CASSQVGRGLIEQYF
DNA: TGCGCCAGCAGCCAGGTAGGCCGGGGACTTATCGAGCAGTACTTC
J: TRBJ2-7
size: .
V: TRBV4-1
D: .

CDR3: CASSLRGPTYEQYF
DNA: TGCGCCAGCAGCTTGAGGGGTCCAACCTACGAGCAGTACTTC
J: TRBJ2-7
size: .
V: TRBV5-1
D: .

CDR3: CASSYPKVGPNEQYF
DNA: TGTGCCAGCAGCTACCCGAAGGTGGGGCCCAACGAGCAGTACTTC
J: TRBJ2-7
size: .
V: TRBV7-2
D: .

CDR3: CASSWAEATNEKLFF
DNA: TGTGCCAGCAGTTGGGCGGAGGCAACTAATGAAAAACTGTTTTTT
J: TRBJ1-4
size: .
V: TRBV11-2
D: .

CDR3: CASSYEGQGADEQFF
DNA: TGTGCCAGCAGTTACGAGGGACAGGGGGCGGATGAGCAGTTCTTC
J: TRBJ2-1
size: .
V: TRBV6-5
D: TRBD1

CDR3: CASSLEVANSPLHF
DNA: TGTGCCAGCAGCTTAGAGGTAGCAAATTCACCCCTCCACTTT
J: TRBJ1-6
size: .
V: TRBV7-2
D: .

CDR3: CATSDFRGDTQYF
DNA: TGTGCCACCAGTGATTTTAGGGGAGATACGCAGTATTTT
J: TRBJ2-3
size: .
V: TRBV24-1
D: .

CDR3: CASRVGLAAPGELFF
DNA: TGTGCCAGCAGGGTTGGACTAGCCGCCCCCGGGGAGCTGTTTTTT
J: TRBJ2-2
size: .
V: TRBV27
D: TRBD2

CDR3: CASSVGTGKSYEQYF
DNA: TGTGCCAGTAGTGTCGGGACAGGTAAATCCTACGAGCAGTACTTC
J: TRBJ2-7
size: .
V: TRBV19
D: TRBD1

CDR3: CASSLGQAGYGYTF
DNA: TGTGCCAGCAGTCTCGGACAGGCGGGATATGGCTACACCTTC
J: TRBJ1-2
size: .
V: TRBV28
D: TRBD1

CDR3: CAISDRLYNEQFF
DNA: TGTGCCATCAGTGACAGGCTCTACAATGAGCAGTTCTTC
J: TRBJ2-1
size: .
V: TRBV10-3
D: .

CDR3: CASRADRVGGNTEAFF
DNA: TGTGCCAGCAGGGCGGACAGGGTAGGTGGAAACACTGAAGCTTTCTTT
J: TRBJ1-1
size: .
V: TRBV2
D: TRBD1

CDR3: CASSDGLAGGHDEQFF
DNA: TGTGCCAGCAGTGACGGACTAGCGGGGGGGCACGATGAGCAGTTCTTC
J: TRBJ2-1
size: once
V: TRBV6-4
D: TRBD2

CDR3: CASSEDRVGPQHF
DNA: TGTGCCAGCAGCGAAGACCGGGTCGGGCCCCAGCATTTT
J: TRBJ1-5
size: .
V: TRBV7-2
D: .

CDR3: CASSPGGNTF
DNA: TGCGCCAGCAGTCCAGGGGGGAACACCTTC
J: TRBJ1-2
size: .
V: TRBV10-1
D: TRBD1

CDR3: CASSQSGAGNTIYF
DNA: TGTGCCAGCAGTCAGTCAGGGGCCGGAAACACCATATATTTT
J: TRBJ1-3
size: .
V: TRBV6-6
D: .

CDR3: CASSVDSTNSPLHF
DNA: TGCGCCAGCAGCGTAGACAGTACGAATTCACCCCTCCACTTT
J: TRBJ1-6
size: .
V: TRBV5-1
D: .

CDR3: CASSFSETAREQYF
DNA: TGTGCCAGCTCATTCTCTGAGACAGCCCGAGAGCAGTACTTC
J: TRBJ2-7
size: .
V: TRBV18
D: .

CDR3: CAWGDRGPYNSPLHF
DNA: TGTGCCTGGGGGGACAGGGGACCCTATAATTCACCCCTCCACTTT
J: TRBJ1-6
size: .
V: TRBV30
D: TRBD1

CDR3: CASSLGLAEAGELFF
DNA: TGCGCCAGCAGCTTAGGTCTAGCGGAGGCCGGGGAGCTGTTTTTT
J: TRBJ2-2
size: .
V: TRBV5-1
D: TRBD2